The 22 T cell receptor beta chains below all came from one sample that was sequenced in a study of shared clonotypes between healthy human individuals. Sequencing was performed with immunoSEQ multiplex PCR; in TCRdb, only in-frame clones are kept and a portion is missing. The profile shows under 850,000 clones, around 77% of them singletons. Material: memory CD4+ T cells sorted from blood. Subset: CD45RA-negative fraction. These receptors were collected from a woman aged 25 to 45 in good health.

This clone was detected many times. The CDR3 nucleotides read TGTGCCAGCAGCAGTGGGGCATATTTCACTGAAGCTTTCTTT. Residues: CASSSGAYFTEAFF. The rearrangement uses TRBV5-8 and TRBJ1-1; possible D gene TRBD1, 5 bases. V was shortened by 4 bases and J by 4 bases, with 14 bases between the two germline ends. The CDR3 runs to 14 residues. Germline CDR1 and CDR2: SGHTS and YDEGEE.

A single count supports this clone. CDR3 amino acids: CASSQDVSANSPLHF. The CDR3 nucleotides are TGTGCCAGCAGCCAAGATGTCTCAGCTAATTCACCCCTCCACTTT. V is TRBV14 and J is TRBJ1-6; no clear D. Per the germline V gene, CDR1 is SGHDN and CDR2 is FVKESK. The V gene lost 0 bases and the J gene lost 6 bases, with 9 bases spanning the gap. The CDR3 loop spans 15 amino acids.

The genes are TRBV15 and TRBJ2-1; 7 bases are a match to TRBD1. J was trimmed by 4 bases and V by 1 base; bases with no gene match: 1. Per germline, CDR1 LNHNV and CDR2 YYDKDF (reference sequence). The CDR3 is 14 residues long. The DNA of the CDR3 is TGTGCCACCAGCAGAGCAGGGGGTTACAATGAGCAGTTCTTC. This encodes CATSRAGGYNEQFF.

V and J are TRBV11-2 and TRBJ2-1; D is ambiguous. V was clipped by 1 base and J by 5 bases, with 6 bases between them. This CDR3 contains 13 residues. Germline V gene data show CDR1 as SGHAT and CDR2 as FQNNGV. The CDR3 loop reads CASSLVPDNEQFF. In DNA form, the CDR3 reads TGTGCCAGCAGCTTAGTTCCGGACAATGAGCAGTTCTTC.

J is TRBJ1-5 and V is TRBV6-6; TRBD1 agrees at 7 bases. Unmatched junction bases numbered 4, after V lost 4 bases and J lost 4 bases. This CDR3 region has 14 residues. In germline, CDR1 is MNHNY, CDR2 SVGAGI (reference sequence). The CDR3 sequence: CASSFGTANQPQHF. The DNA for the CDR3 is TGTGCCAGCAGTTTCGGGACAGCTAATCAGCCCCAGCATTTT.

V and J are TRBV27 and TRBJ2-2; 9 nucleotides line up with TRBD1. The trim removed 7 bases at V and 7 bases at J, leaving 7 bases unmatched. CDR1 and CDR2 from the germline V gene are MNHEY and SMNVEV (reference sequence). This CDR3 spans 14 amino acids. The CDR3: CASKGQGPIGELFF. DNA of the CDR3: TGTGCCAGCAAGGGACAGGGTCCGATCGGGGAGCTGTTTTTT.

There are a few counts of this clone. The CDR3 coding sequence is TGTGCCAGCAGCACAGGGGAGCGGGACACTGAAGCTTTCTTT. Protein: CASSTGERDTEAFF. This rearrangement joins TRBV6-5 to TRBJ1-1, with 7 bases lining up with TRBD1. Germline trimming cut 6 bases from V and 3 bases from J; bases unmatched to any gene: 7. This CDR3 has 14 amino acids. CDR1 and CDR2 from the germline V gene are MNHEY and SVGAGI.

The chain is built from TRBV14 and TRBJ2-7; D call uncertain. The CDR3 totals 14 residues. Looked up from germline, CDR1 is SGHDN and CDR2 is FVKESK. Trimming took off 0 bases at V and 2 bases at J, with 8 bases between the two ends. The CDR3 protein is CASSQDRIAYEQYF. The CDR3 DNA follows: TGTGCCAGCAGCCAAGATCGGATTGCCTACGAGCAGTACTTC.

The chain links TRBV7-2 to TRBJ1-4; D perhaps matches TRBD1 (5 bases). Germline values: CDR1 SGHTA, CDR2 FQGNSA. This CDR3 spans 16 amino acids. The V gene lost 1 base and the J gene lost 8 bases, with 17 bases spanning the gap. CDR3 protein: CASSLGSGSWREKLFF. The CDR3 nucleotides are TGTGCCAGCAGCTTAGGGTCAGGGTCTTGGAGAGAAAAACTGTTTTTT.

The chain employs TRBV29-1 and TRBJ1-4; D not resolved. The V and J ends lost 5 bases and 0 bases respectively, with 16 bases between them. CDR3 length equals 16 residues. Germline values: CDR1 SQVTM, CDR2 ANQGSEA. The CDR3 DNA reads as TGCAGCGTTCTGGTATACACGGTTACAACTAATGAAAAACTGTTTTTT. Protein product: CSVLVYTVTTNEKLFF.

This clone was counted only a few times. This rearrangement joins TRBV11-2 to TRBJ2-2, with TRBD1 identical over 7 bases. The CDR3 totals 15 residues. The ends lost 5 bases at V and 7 bases at J; junction bases unmatched: 10. Germline V gene lookup returns CDR1 SGHAT and CDR2 FQNNGV. CDR3 coding DNA: TGTGCCAGCAGCCCCGTTGGGACAGTTAGCGGGGAGCTGTTTTTT. Translated: CASSPVGTVSGELFF.

The J gene is TRBJ2-7, the V gene TRBV7-2, with D maybe TRBD2 (6 bases). The germline gives CDR1 SGHTA, CDR2 FQGNSA. The CDR3 extends over 14 amino acids. The germline V and J ends were trimmed by 6 bases and 3 bases, with 15 bases remaining between them. As DNA, the CDR3 is TGTGCCAGCAGTGGGGGGTACGGGGACTACGAGCAGTACTTC. Amino acids: CASSGGYGDYEQYF.

The rearrangement links TRBV29-1 to TRBJ2-3; 10 nucleotides line up with TRBD2. V dropped 8 bases and J dropped 7; count of bases not matched to a gene: 9. The germline gives CDR1 SQVTM, CDR2 ANQGSEA. CDR3 size: 13 residues. The CDR3 spells CSFLAGESNTQYF. CDR3 nucleotide sequence: TGCAGCTTTCTAGCGGGAGAGTCGAATACGCAGTATTTT.

In DNA, the CDR3 is TGTGCCAGCAGTCCCGACAGGGACCAGCCCCAGCATTTT. Its protein product is CASSPDRDQPQHF. The chain uses TRBV2 and TRBJ1-5; 7 positions agree with TRBD1. This CDR3 is built from 13 residues. The ends lost 5 bases at V and 7 bases at J; junction bases unmatched: 5. Germline V lookup: CDR1 SNHLY, CDR2 FYNNEI.

This clone was counted a single time. J is TRBJ2-7 and V is TRBV5-5; no firm D call. V dropped 2 bases and J dropped 0 bases, with 9 bases sitting between them. Germline V gives CDR1 SGHKS, CDR2 YYEKEE (reference sequence). This CDR3 is built from 14 residues. CDR3 protein: CASSLGQNSYEQYF. The CDR3 DNA is TGTGCCAGCAGCTTAGGCCAGAACTCCTACGAGCAGTACTTC.

The chain employs TRBV9 and TRBJ2-7; 9 nucleotides line up with TRBD2. CDR3 size: 15 residues. Per germline, CDR1 SGDLS and CDR2 YYNGEE. Germline trimming cut 4 bases from V and 6 bases from J; bases unmatched to any gene: 11. CDR3 bases: TGTGCCAGCAGCCCACGGGTAGCGGGAGTGGGCGAGCAGTACTTC. Its translation: CASSPRVAGVGEQYF.

This clone came up a few times. The J gene is TRBJ2-5, the V gene TRBV7-8; D call uncertain. The assigned J gene may be wrong: the sequence end matches TRBJ2-7 better. Looked up from germline, CDR1 is SGHVS and CDR2 is FQNEAQ. The CDR3 is made up of 15 amino acids. The DNA for the CDR3 is TGTGCCAGCAGCTTTCCCCCAAGGCCCCCCTACGAGCAGTACTTC. As protein: CASSFPPRPPYEQYF.

The chain has TRBV7-8 and TRBJ1-5; no clear D gene. The V gene's germline CDR1 is SGHVS and CDR2 FQNEAQ. Trimming removed 2 bases at V and 2 bases at J, with 13 bases between. The CDR3 consists of 16 residues. Here the CDR3 DNA reads TGTGCCAGCAGCTTAAGGTCCGCGAACCGCAATCAGCCCCAGCATTTT. Its translation is CASSLRSANRNQPQHF.

This chain joins TRBV5-1 and TRBJ2-7; possibly TRBD1 for D (6 bases). Germline CDR1 reads SGHRS; CDR2 reads YFSETQ. V shed 3 bases and J shed 3 bases, with 22 bases lying between them. This CDR3 has 17 amino acids. The CDR3 DNA is TGCGCCAGCAGCTCGACAACGAGCTGGACAGCCTTCTACGAGCAGTACTTC. The encoded protein is CASSSTTSWTAFYEQYF.

The chain combines TRBV4-1 with TRBJ2-5, with TRBD1 identical over 9 bases. CDR1 MGHRA and CDR2 YSYEKL come from the germline V gene. Trimming at V came to 3 bases and at J to 10 bases, leaving 18 bases not matched to a gene. This CDR3 is 17 amino acids long. CDR3 nucleotide sequence: TGCGCCAGCAGCCACCAGGGACAGGGAGTTTTAACGGGAGACCAGTACTTC. Protein product: CASSHQGQGVLTGDQYF.

The V call is TRBV27, the J call TRBJ2-1; 7 positions match TRBD2. The CDR3 extends over 15 amino acids. After removal of 2 bases from V and 5 bases from J, the junction contained 6 bases not matched to a gene. Per the germline V gene, CDR1 is MNHEY and CDR2 is SMNVEV (reference sequence). The CDR3 is CASSLRLAYNNEQFF. The DNA of the CDR3 is TGTGCCAGCAGTTTACGACTAGCCTATAACAATGAGCAGTTCTTC.

This sequence joins TRBV29-1 and TRBJ1-1, with no clear D. CDR1 and CDR2 from the germline V gene are SQVTM and ANQGSEA. The CDR3 is 13 residues long. The V end lost 3 bases, the J end lost 0 bases, and 8 bases lay between the germline ends. The CDR3 is CSVDQEMNTEAFF. CDR3 sequence (DNA): TGCAGCGTTGATCAGGAGATGAACACTGAAGCTTTCTTT.